The subject of this entry is one TCR beta chain. Measured with immunoSEQ multiplex PCR; TCRdb has only the in-frame clones, and not every one. Here the sample spans around 200,000 clones, around nine tenths being singletons. Trimming shortened V by 2 bases and J by 3 bases, and 11 bases separated the two germline ends. The CDR3 covers 13 residues. From germline, CDR1 is GTSNPN and CDR2 SVGIG (reference sequence). The entry originates in a study of blood T cell repertoires in COVID-19. Looking at the study overall: There were acute and convalescent COVID-19 samples, and they came from the United States, Italy and Spain. PBMCs, B-cell-depleted T cells, or T cells provided the cDNA or gDNA that made up the material.

V and J are TRBV30 and TRBJ2-7; perhaps TRBD2 as D (5 bases). The sequenced sample was peripheral blood. The TCR originated in a man aged 55 to 70 who had recovered from COVID-19. The CDR3 sequence: CAWSPGINYEQYF. DNA for the CDR3: TGTGCCTGGAGTCCCGGGATAAACTACGAGCAGTACTTC.